The TCR beta chain described here comes from a study of cytomegalovirus exposure and HLA in healthy donors. The overall study: Unique TCR beta sequences numbering some 120 million came from roughly 180 million T cells in an earlier analysis.

As for this clone: What it recognizes is unknown.

It was with 60 Vbeta and 13 Jbeta primers that the PCR ran. Some clones are missing from TCRdb's copy, which holds only in-frame ones; the method was immunoSEQ multiplex PCR. The sample holds 130,000 or so clones; 80% are singletons and the top ten take about 5.3%. General study results and limits: In a later analysis, V- and J-gene trimming of beta chains associated with a DCLRE1C missense variant, replicated independently. In a later analysis, the majority of CMV-associated beta chains seemingly showed HLA restriction. More than 15,000 TCR beta sequences were associated with HLA alleles at 0.05 false discovery rate in a later analysis.

This CDR3 is built from 14 residues. Germline CDR1 MDHEN, CDR2 SYDVKM. V was pared by 5 bases and J by 2 bases, with 3 bases of the junction left unmatched. The chain couples TRBV28 to TRBJ1-5; 7 positions agree with TRBD1. The material sequenced was PBMCs. The TCR originated in a man aged 25-40 years in good health and CMV-seronegative. CDR3 bases: TGTGCCAGCAGTCCTGGACAGGGCAATCAGCCCCAGCATTTT. Translating gives CASSPGQGNQPQHF.